Sequencing of this T cell receptor (beta chain) was carried out in a study of tumor-infiltrating lymphocytes in primary liver carcinoma. Study-level information: There were tumors of stage T1-T3 N0M0, each 4.2 to 10 cm across. Sample yields, roughly 3.65 to 7.13 million productive TCRbeta reads, were similar across the tissue types. Study-wide results and caveats: Reduced overlap was seen in tumor-adjacent and tumor-blood pairs versus tumor region pairs. Tumors and blood were compared for top-250-clone fraction, and tumors had the significantly higher value (p = 0.039).

Germline DNA was also extracted, and blood RNA derived from unsorted whole blood. V lost 5 bases and J 0 bases, leaving 11 bases between the germline ends. Germline CDR1 and CDR2: GTSNPN and SVGIG (reference sequence). CDR3 size: 13 residues. Comments on this clonotype: What it recognizes is unknown.

A primer matching the constant region was used to make TCR beta cDNA from about 500 ng of total RNA. A slightly modified ARM-PCR protocol with three nested multiplex PCR rounds produced these TCR beta libraries. For 10 cycles apiece, the opening two PCR rounds ran with TRBV1-TRBV30 forward primers and a C-beta reverse primer. From the multiplex PCR reads, TCRdb called clonotypes with MiXCR, one entry per CDR3 protein. Of 250,000 to 350,000 distinct CDR3 sequences in the sample, around three fifths were seen once. The material sequenced was peripheral blood. The clonotype originates from a woman in her twenties or thirties with primary liver carcinoma and hepatitis B virus infection. The gene calls are TRBV30 and TRBJ2-7; unclear D gene. CDR3 amino acids: CAWSEWASYEQYF. The CDR3 DNA is TGTGCCTGGTCAGAATGGGCCTCCTACGAGCAGTACTTC.